This T cell receptor (beta chain) was captured by sequencing in a study of blood T cell repertoires in COVID-19. Turning to the study itself: Sites in the United States, Italy and Spain provided acute and convalescent COVID-19 samples. PBMCs, B-cell-depleted T cells, or T cells were the source of the cDNA or gDNA that made up the material.

Germline CDR1 reads SQVTM; CDR2 reads ANQGSEA. Trimming took off 5 bases at V and 5 bases at J, with 22 bases between the two ends. The CDR3 is made up of 15 amino acids. As originally analysed: For nucleated cells, counts were estimated from reference gene primer amplification. Produced via immunoSEQ multiplex PCR; TCRdb's table is partial and in-frame only. V, J and clone size were drawn from that table, and D and trimming were deduced from the DNA. Among fewer than 250,000 clones listed, roughly 91% were seen once. The V and J genes are TRBV29-1 and TRBJ2-7; D is perhaps TRBD2 (6 bases). The sample was peripheral blood. This sequence was found in a man aged 25-45 years with COVID-19, enrolled during active disease. In DNA, the CDR3 is TGCAGCGTTCCGGCGGGACCTTCTAAGGAGGACGAGCAGTACTTC. Translated: CSVPAGPSKEDEQYF.